This T cell receptor beta chain was sequenced during a study of beta chain features in type 1 diabetes. CD4+ cells of the naive, central memory, regulatory and stem cell-like memory types were sorted via CD45RO/CCR7/CD25/CD127/CD95/CD27. The whole isolated RNA underwent reverse transcription, so sequencing captured expressed TCRB transcripts. The read count averaged approximately 4 million across naive, central memory and regulatory T cell samples. The data were produced by immunoSEQ multiplex PCR, yet TCRdb's version contains in-frame clones alone and is incomplete. The sample gives roughly 150,000 clones, roughly 9.1% of which show up once; 2% to 3% is in the top ten. The CDR3 sequence is 12 residues long. Germline loops: CDR1 SGHNT, CDR2 YENEEA. V shed 3 bases and J shed 3 bases, with 5 bases lying between them. This clone was detected a few times.

The receptor was derived from a woman between 18 and 29 years old in good health. The V and J genes are TRBV11-3 and TRBJ2-5; D not certain. The sample comprised central memory CD4+ T cells from blood. The CDR3 bases are TGTGCCAGCAGCTTCCCAAAAGAGACCCAGTACTTC. Translated: CASSFPKETQYF. Using reference TRBV11-3 and TRBJ2-5 for the parts outside the CDR3, the full variable domain is EAGVVQSPRYKIIEKKQPVAFWCNPISGHNTLYWYLQNLGQGPELLIRYENEEAVDDSQLPKDRFSAERLKGVDSTLKIQPAELGDSAVYLCASSFPKETQYFGPGTRLLVL.